What follows are 19 T cell receptor beta chains derived from one specimen sequenced in a study of beta chain features in type 1 diabetes. Expressed TCRB transcripts were sequenced after all isolated RNA was converted to cDNA. Assay: immunoSEQ multiplex PCR; the TCRdb copy retains only in-frame clones and omits some. The sample includes about 180,000 clones, approximately 8.4% of them seen just once. What these receptors recognize is not known. Whole-study results and caveats: For Type 1 diabetes patients, all four CD4+ subsets carried TCRB CDR3s that were moderately but significantly shorter.

The sample taken for sequencing was central memory CD4+ T cells from blood. These receptors were taken from a man younger than 30 with type 1 diabetes.

This clone was seen repeatedly, ten times or more. The rearrangement links TRBV27 to TRBJ1-5; 8 positions agree with TRBD1. The germline V gene encodes CDR1 MNHEY and CDR2 SMNVEV (reference sequence). Unmatched junction bases numbered 7, after V lost 4 bases and J lost 5 bases. The CDR3 extends over 15 amino acids. CDR3 region: CASSWDRNPHQPQHF. The CDR3 bases are TGTGCCAGCAGTTGGGACAGGAACCCTCATCAGCCCCAGCATTTT.

V is TRBV7-2 and J is TRBJ2-1; the D gene is possibly TRBD2 (6 bases). From germline, CDR1 is SGHTA and CDR2 FQGNSA. The CDR3 is 14 residues long. V was cut by 3 bases and J by 6 bases, with 12 bases left in between. This CDR3 is CASSLGPGSNEQFF. CDR3 DNA sequence: TGTGCCAGCAGCTTGGGGCCCGGGAGCAATGAGCAGTTCTTC. The whole variable domain, remainder taken from reference TRBV7-2 and TRBJ2-1, is GAGVSQSPSNKVTEKGKDVELRCDPISGHTALYWYRQSLGQGLEFLIYFQGNSAPDKSGLPSDRFSAERTGGSVSTLTIQRTQQEDSAVYLCASSLGPGSNEQFFGPGTRLTVL.

J is TRBJ1-4 and V is TRBV6-5, with D possibly matching TRBD1 (6 bases). The V gene lost 2 bases and the J gene lost 6 bases, with 10 bases spanning the gap. The CDR3 loop spans 14 amino acids. Germline V gene sequence: CDR1 MNHEY, CDR2 SVGAGI. CDR3 in amino acids: CASSYRGSDEKLFF. The CDR3 DNA sequence: TGTGCCAGCAGTTACAGGGGGAGCGATGAAAAACTGTTTTTT.

The chain is built from TRBV7-2 and TRBJ2-3; 9 nucleotides match TRBD2. The CDR3 runs to 15 residues. V lost 2 bases, J lost 4 bases, and 4 bases stayed unmatched. Germline CDR1 SGHTA, CDR2 FQGNSA. This CDR3 reads CASSLRGGAADTQYF. As DNA, the CDR3 is TGTGCCAGCAGCTTACGCGGGGGGGCGGCAGATACGCAGTATTTT.

This clone was seen only a few times. A read error may explain this, as a much larger clone is one base away. In the same sample, other DNA sequences code for this CDR3. This chain links TRBV2 with TRBJ1-2; 9 bases are shared with TRBD1. This CDR3 spans 14 amino acids. Germline CDR1 and CDR2: SNHLY and FYNNEI. Germline trimming cut 5 bases from V and 5 bases from J; bases unmatched to any gene: 6. The CDR3 DNA reads as TGTGCCAGCAGTTCCGGGACAGGGCCATATGGCTACACCTTC. Its protein product is CASSSGTGPYGYTF.

The rearrangement joins TRBV2 to TRBJ1-4, with TRBD1 identical over 8 bases. The CDR3 sequence is 13 residues long. Trimming removed 3 bases from V and 10 bases from J; junction bases left unmatched: 4. Germline V gene data show CDR1 as SNHLY and CDR2 as FYNNEI. The CDR3 DNA follows: TGTGCCAGCAGTGAGGACAGGGAACGAAAACTGTTTTTT. Translating gives CASSEDRERKLFF.

The rearrangement links TRBV11-2 to TRBJ2-5; a weak D match, TRBD2 (6 bases). CDR3 size: 15 residues. Trimming stripped 7 bases from V and 3 bases from J, with 18 bases between. The germline gives CDR1 SGHAT, CDR2 FQNNGV. CDR3 in amino acids: CASTQTGTREETQYF. The CDR3 region has the DNA TGTGCCAGCACACAGACCGGGACTCGTGAAGAGACCCAGTACTTC.

The chain couples TRBV7-2 to TRBJ1-1; maybe TRBD1 (6 bases). The CDR3 contains 14 residues. Germline V CDR1 and CDR2: SGHTA, FQGNSA. The germline V and J ends were trimmed by 0 bases and 5 bases, with 10 bases remaining between them. The CDR3 coding sequence is TGTGCCAGCAGCTTAGCTGGGGGCCGGACTGAAGCTTTCTTT. Its protein is CASSLAGGRTEAFF.

This clone was detected a few times. This chain uses TRBV5-1 with TRBJ1-6; 9 bases map to TRBD1. The germline gives CDR1 SGHRS, CDR2 YFSETQ. The CDR3 is 15 amino acids. With V trimmed by 0 bases and J by 7 bases, 2 bases remained unmatched. The CDR3 DNA is TGCGCCAGCAGCTTGGAGGGACAGGGCAATTCACCCCTCCACTTT. Protein product: CASSLEGQGNSPLHF.

CDR3 nucleotides: TGTGCCAGCAGCCAAGATTCGACTAGCGGGAGGGGGAAGGAGACCCAGTACTTC. Protein: CASSQDSTSGRGKETQYF. The chain links TRBV4-2 to TRBJ2-5, with TRBD2 identical over 14 bases. In germline, CDR1 is LGHNA, CDR2 YNFKEQ. The trim removed 0 bases at V and 5 bases at J, leaving 8 bases unmatched. The CDR3 length is 18 residues.

The CDR3 sequence: CGTGAAGFSLSGELFF. The CDR3 DNA sequence: TGTGGAACTGGGGCGGCCGGGTTTTCCTTAAGCGGGGAGCTGTTTTTT. The chain carries TRBV28 and TRBJ2-2; possible D gene TRBD1, 5 bases. Germline V lookup: CDR1 MDHEN, CDR2 SYDVKM. The CDR3 is 16 residues long.

The rearrangement joins TRBV28 to TRBJ1-2; 8 bases agree with TRBD1. V was pared by 3 bases and J by 4 bases, with 1 base of the junction left unmatched. Germline values: CDR1 MDHEN, CDR2 SYDVKM. The CDR3 has 13 amino acids. DNA of the CDR3: TGTGCCAGCAGTTTGGACAGGGCCTATGGCTACACCTTC. It translates to CASSLDRAYGYTF.

This clone was found many times. The genes are TRBV11-2 and TRBJ2-7, with 9 bases lining up with TRBD1. Germline V CDR1 and CDR2: SGHAT, FQNNGV. Unmatched junction bases numbered 7, after V lost 4 bases and J lost 3 bases. The CDR3 sequence is 15 residues long. The CDR3 loop is CASSYTQGAGYEQYF. The CDR3 nucleotides read TGTGCCAGCAGCTACACACAGGGGGCTGGCTACGAGCAGTACTTC.

The chain recombines TRBV6-5 with TRBJ2-3; D may be TRBD2 (5 bases). CDR1 and CDR2 from the germline V gene are MNHEY and SVGAGI. V dropped 6 bases and J dropped 4 bases, with 17 bases sitting between them. The CDR3 spans 15 residues. The CDR3 region is CASRAAPFSPDTQYF. The CDR3 nucleotides read TGTGCCAGCAGAGCGGCACCCTTCTCCCCAGATACGCAGTATTTT.

This clone was seen more than once but under ten times. The gene calls are TRBV18 and TRBJ2-1; D remains unclear. V lost 2 bases, J lost 3 bases, and 8 bases lay in between. Germline V gene lookup returns CDR1 KGHSH and CDR2 LQKENI. CDR3 length equals 14 residues. The CDR3: CASSPTTLYNEQFF. The CDR3 bases are TGTGCCAGCTCACCAACTACCCTCTACAATGAGCAGTTCTTC.

This clone was picked up a small number of times. The chain links TRBV2 to TRBJ2-3; D is perhaps TRBD1 (6 bases). The germline V gene encodes CDR1 SNHLY and CDR2 FYNNEI. The V gene lost 4 bases and the J gene lost 6 bases, with 17 bases spanning the gap. This CDR3 spans 15 amino acids. CDR3 nucleotide sequence: TGTGCCAGCAGTGGCGGCACAGGGAGAGGGGATACGCAGTATTTT. Protein: CASSGGTGRGDTQYF. Full variable domain (remainder filled in from reference TRBV2 and TRBJ2-3): EPEVTQTPSHQVTQMGQEVILRCVPISNHLYFYWYRQILGQKVEFLVSFYNNEISEKSEIFDDQFSVERPDGSNFTLKIRSTKLEDSAMYFCASSGGTGRGDTQYFGPGTRLTVL.

This sequence joins TRBV20-1 and TRBJ2-3; D remains unclear. Germline-derived CDR1 and CDR2 are DFQATT and SNEGSKA (reference sequence). V was clipped by 5 bases and J by 2 bases, with 2 bases between them. The CDR3 runs 10 residues. Written as DNA, the CDR3 is TGCAGTGCTTACACAGATACGCAGTATTTT. This encodes CSAYTDTQYF.

This chain joins TRBV4-2 and TRBJ2-5; 9 bases are a match to TRBD2. CDR3 length: 15 residues. The V gene end was trimmed by 4 bases and the J gene end by 3 bases; junction bases not matched to a gene: 6. Germline CDR1 and CDR2: LGHNA and YNFKEQ. DNA for the CDR3: TGTGCCAGCAGCCTATCCCTAGCGGGAAAAGAGACCCAGTACTTC. Translation gives CASSLSLAGKETQYF.

The sample holds a few counts of this clone. The chain joins TRBV7-8 to TRBJ2-7, with a possible D match to TRBD2 (6 bases). With 0 bases removed from V and 0 bases from J, the gap between germline ends came to 12 bases. The CDR3 runs 16 residues. Germline V lookup: CDR1 SGHVS, CDR2 FQNEAQ. CDR3 sequence reads: CASSLAQRGYSYEQYF. The CDR3 DNA reads as TGTGCCAGCAGCTTAGCGCAACGGGGGTACTCCTACGAGCAGTACTTC.